Each of the 25 T cell receptor beta chains below was sequenced from the same sample in a study of beta chain features in type 1 diabetes. General study points: Moderately but significantly shorter TCRB CDR3s were found in Type 1 diabetes patients in all four CD4+ subsets.

Expressed TCRB transcripts were sequenced because the entire RNA isolate underwent reverse transcription. The data were produced by immunoSEQ multiplex PCR, yet TCRdb's version contains in-frame clones alone and is incomplete. The sample consists of about 660,000 clones, more than 12% of them appearing once. For these TCRs, the target antigens are not known. What was sequenced was naive CD4+ T cells from blood. Every receptor here comes from a man aged 18-30 years with type 1 diabetes.

The sample holds a few counts of this clone. The rearrangement links TRBV29-1 to TRBJ1-5, with D perhaps TRBD1 (5 bases). The CDR3 totals 13 residues. V gave up 4 bases and J gave up 3 bases, with 10 bases separating them. The germline V gene encodes CDR1 SQVTM and CDR2 ANQGSEA. CDR3 DNA sequence: TGCAGCGTTGCAGGGCAGTACAATCAGCCCCAGCATTTT. It yields the protein CSVAGQYNQPQHF. The full variable domain, completed using reference TRBV29-1 and TRBJ1-5, is SAVISQKPSRDICQRGTSLTIQCQVDSQVTMMFWYRQQPGQSLTLIATANQGSEATYESGFVIDKFPISRPNLTFSTLTVSNMSPEDSSIYLCSVAGQYNQPQHFGDGTRLSIL.

This clone was recorded a few times. The chain couples TRBV7-2 to TRBJ2-4, with a tentative D call TRBD2 (5 bases). Germline CDR1 reads SGHTA; CDR2 reads FQGNSA. The CDR3 sequence is 15 residues long. Trimming shortened V by 4 bases and J by 1 base, and 11 bases separated the two germline ends. CDR3 nucleotides: TGTGCCAGCAGCTCCCCGACGGGGGCCAAAAACATTCAGTACTTC. This sequence encodes CASSSPTGAKNIQYF.

This clone was seen a few times. The V gene is TRBV5-6, the J gene TRBJ2-5; 10 bases match TRBD1. Germline CDR1 and CDR2: SGHDT and YYEEEE. The CDR3 runs to 15 residues. The ends lost 2 bases at V and 4 bases at J; junction bases unmatched: 5. The CDR3 coding sequence is TGTGCCAGCAGCTTCCGGGACAGGGGACGAGAGACCCAGTACTTC. This encodes CASSFRDRGRETQYF.

This clone was counted only a few times. The chain employs TRBV25-1 and TRBJ1-6; D unclear. In germline, CDR1 is MGHDK, CDR2 SYGVNS. Trimming took off 4 bases at V and 0 bases at J, with 7 bases between the two ends. The CDR3 spans 15 residues. CDR3 residues: CASSGGLSYNSPLHF. CDR3 in DNA: TGTGCCAGCAGTGGTGGACTCTCCTATAATTCACCCCTCCACTTT.

This clone was picked up a small number of times. V is TRBV15 and J is TRBJ2-1; the D is unclear. Germline V lookup: CDR1 LNHNV, CDR2 YYDKDF (reference sequence). The V end was cut by 0 bases, the J end by 8 bases, with 11 bases between. The CDR3 is 14 amino acids. CDR3 nucleotides: TGTGCCACCAGCAGAGATATAAGGGCCGATGAGCAGTTCTTC. Protein product: CATSRDIRADEQFF.

The chain combines TRBV7-6 with TRBJ1-2; 9 bases align to TRBD1. Losses at the gene ends were 5 bases for V and 8 bases for J; bases not matched to a gene: 9. Germline V CDR1 and CDR2: SGHVS, FNYEAQ. The CDR3 runs to 14 residues. CDR3 region: CASSPTGGVRGYTF. The CDR3 nucleotides read TGTGCCAGCAGCCCGACAGGGGGGGTTCGAGGCTACACCTTC. The complete variable domain, with remaining parts taken from reference TRBV7-6 and TRBJ1-2, reads GAGVSQSPRYKVTKRGQDVALRCDPISGHVSLYWYRQALGQGPEFLTYFNYEAQQDKSGLPNDRFSAERPEGSISTLTIQRTEQRDSAMYRCASSPTGGVRGYTFGSGTRLTVV.

A few counts support this clone. V and J are TRBV5-1 and TRBJ1-1, with 7 bases lining up with TRBD1. Germline values: CDR1 SGHRS, CDR2 YFSETQ. The CDR3 is 15 amino acids. J gave up 0 bases and V 4 bases, and 6 bases lay outside the gene matches. For the CDR3, the DNA is TGCGCCAGCAGCCTGGGACAGTCCATGAACACTGAAGCTTTCTTT. Translating gives CASSLGQSMNTEAFF.

The chain has TRBV30 and TRBJ2-7; 9 nucleotides line up with TRBD1. CDR3 length: 15 residues. Germline V gives CDR1 GTSNPN, CDR2 SVGIG (reference sequence). The trim removed 0 bases at V and 5 bases at J, leaving 8 bases unmatched. The CDR3 is CAWSVRLGQGNEQYF. Written as DNA, the CDR3 is TGTGCCTGGAGTGTAAGGTTGGGACAGGGTAACGAGCAGTACTTC. Full variable domain (outside the CDR3, taken from reference TRBV30 and TRBJ2-7): SQTIHQWPATLVQPVGSPLSLECTVEGTSNPNLYWYRQAAGRGLQLLFYSVGIGQISSEVPQNLSASRPQDRQFILSSKKLLLSDSGFYLCAWSVRLGQGNEQYFGPGTRLTVT.

Details on this clone: At one end, the junction sequence differs from germline, possibly due to a read error. The V call is TRBV7-7, the J call TRBJ2-2; TRBD1 might be the D (5 bases). This CDR3 region has 14 residues. Per germline, CDR1 SSHAT and CDR2 FNYEAQ (reference sequence). The CDR3 region has the DNA TGTGCTAGCAGCCCGGACACCAGGTCCGGGGAGCTGTTTTTT. Translating gives CASSPDTRSGELFF. Full variable domain (remainder filled in from reference TRBV7-7 and TRBJ2-2): GAGVSQSPRYKVTKRGQDVTLRCDPISSHATLYWYQQALGQGPEFLTYFNYEAQPDKSGLPSDRFSAERPEGSISTLTIQRTEQRDSAMYRCASSPDTRSGELFFGEGSRLTVL.

The chain recombines TRBV28 with TRBJ1-2, with a tentative D call TRBD1 (5 bases). V was cut by 7 bases and J by 8 bases, with 20 bases left in between. Germline loops: CDR1 MDHEN, CDR2 SYDVKM. The CDR3 is 14 amino acids. As DNA, the CDR3 is TGTGCCAGCATCCCGGGATCAGGGACTCGAGGCTACACCTTC. Translating it yields CASIPGSGTRGYTF.

This clone was counted between two and nine times. This chain joins TRBV9 and TRBJ2-3, with TRBD2 identical over 11 bases. The germline CDR1 and CDR2 sequences are SGDLS and YYNGEE. V trimming: 4 bases; J trimming: 5 bases; junction bases outside the gene matches: 15. This CDR3 spans 18 amino acids. CDR3 in DNA: TGTGCCAGCAGCCCTCGCCCCCGGCCTAGCGGGGGGCTAGATACGCAGTATTTT. It translates to CASSPRPRPSGGLDTQYF.

This chain joins TRBV14 and TRBJ2-1, with 11 bases that match TRBD2. In germline, CDR1 is SGHDN, CDR2 FVKESK. The V gene end was trimmed by 5 bases and the J gene end by 9 bases; junction bases not matched to a gene: 9. The CDR3 contains 15 residues. CDR3 DNA sequence: TGTGCCAGCAGCTCCCTAGCGGGAGGAGGGCGTGAGCAGTTCTTC. Encoded protein: CASSSLAGGGREQFF.

The sample holds a few counts of this clone. This chain connects TRBV7-9 to TRBJ2-5; 8 nucleotides match TRBD2. The germline V gene has CDR1 SEHNR and CDR2 FQNEAQ (reference sequence). The V and J ends lost 8 bases and 5 bases, in that order; junction bases with no gene match: 10. The CDR3 is 14 amino acids. CDR3 amino acids: CASDRGLERETQYF. The DNA of the CDR3 is TGTGCCAGCGATAGGGGACTAGAGCGGGAGACCCAGTACTTC.

This chain connects TRBV29-1 to TRBJ2-1, with TRBD2 identical over 11 bases. V lost 7 bases to trimming and J lost 3 bases; unmatched junction nucleotides: 8. CDR1 is SQVTM and CDR2 is ANQGSEA in the germline V gene. The CDR3 extends over 15 amino acids. In DNA form, the CDR3 reads TGCAGCGGACACGGGACTAGCGGCCTCTACAATGAGCAGTTCTTC. As protein: CSGHGTSGLYNEQFF.

This clone was recorded a few times. This chain connects TRBV7-6 to TRBJ1-5; the match to TRBD1 covers 12 bases. Germline-derived CDR1 and CDR2 are SGHVS and FNYEAQ. This CDR3 spans 16 amino acids. V shed 3 bases, J shed 1 base, and the junction held 1 base outside the gene matches. CDR3 sequence reads: CASSLGQGASNQPQHF. CDR3 nucleotide sequence: TGTGCCAGCAGCTTGGGACAGGGGGCGAGCAATCAGCCCCAGCATTTT.

In this sample, this clone turned up a few times. The rearrangement joins TRBV2 to TRBJ1-4; no clear D gene. The germline V gene has CDR1 SNHLY and CDR2 FYNNEI. With 7 bases removed from V and 0 bases from J, the gap between germline ends came to 12 bases. The CDR3 has 15 residues. This chain's CDR3 is CASTLTLATNEKLFF. CDR3 coding DNA: TGTGCCAGCACTCTGACCTTAGCAACTAATGAAAAACTGTTTTTT.

There are a few counts of this clone. V and J are TRBV7-2 and TRBJ2-3, with D possibly matching TRBD1 (5 bases). CDR1 SGHTA and CDR2 FQGNSA come from the germline V gene. There are 16 residues in the CDR3. The V end was cut by 6 bases, the J end by 3 bases, with 19 bases between. The CDR3 coding sequence is TGTGCCAGCAGACTCCGGGCCACCACAGGAACAGATACGCAGTATTTT. Protein product: CASRLRATTGTDTQYF.

This clone has just a few counts. This chain links TRBV7-2 with TRBJ2-7, with a weak D call TRBD2 (5 bases). Germline V lookup: CDR1 SGHTA, CDR2 FQGNSA. The CDR3 length is 13 residues. V was pared by 4 bases and J by 3 bases, with 10 bases between. The CDR3 spells CASSSNEGYEQYF. For the CDR3, the DNA is TGTGCCAGCAGCTCGAATGAGGGCTACGAGCAGTACTTC.

This clone came up a few times. The V and J genes are TRBV7-3 and TRBJ1-1, with a possible D match to TRBD1 (6 bases). Per germline, CDR1 SGHTA and CDR2 FQGTGA. The V end lost 2 bases, the J end lost 2 bases, and 9 bases lay between the germline ends. The CDR3 has 14 amino acids. CDR3 loop: CASSLQGSNTEAFF. The CDR3, as DNA: TGTGCCAGCAGCTTACAGGGGTCTAACACTGAAGCTTTCTTT.

Of note for this clone: At the DNA level, this CDR3 is encoded by other sequences in the same sample as well. This chain connects TRBV6-5 to TRBJ1-1; D is unresolved. The CDR3 is made up of 13 amino acids. V was clipped by 3 bases and J by 2 bases, with 7 bases between them. Germline V gives CDR1 MNHEY, CDR2 SVGAGI. The CDR3 protein is CASSYRDNTEAFF. CDR3 nucleotide sequence: TGTGCCAGCAGTTATCGAGATAACACTGAAGCTTTCTTT.

This clone was observed a handful of times. The chain uses TRBV15 and TRBJ1-5; D is uncertain. The germline V gene encodes CDR1 LNHNV and CDR2 YYDKDF (reference sequence). The CDR3 loop spans 13 amino acids. V shed 1 base and J shed 5 bases, with 6 bases lying between them. Written as DNA, the CDR3 is TGTGCCACCAGCAGAGGAAGGGATCAGCCCCAGCATTTT. Residues: CATSRGRDQPQHF.

The table lists this clone with a few counts. The V gene is TRBV6-5, the J gene TRBJ2-5; no clear D gene. Germline values: CDR1 MNHEY, CDR2 SVGAGI. The CDR3 totals 14 residues. The V end was cut by 2 bases, the J end by 2 bases, with 9 bases between. CDR3 amino acids: CASSYTWGQETQYF. For the CDR3, the DNA is TGTGCCAGCAGTTACACCTGGGGACAAGAGACCCAGTACTTC.

This clone was seen a few times. This rearrangement joins TRBV14 to TRBJ2-5; D gene ambiguous. V lost 2 bases and J 7 bases, leaving 14 bases between the germline ends. Per the germline V gene, CDR1 is SGHDN and CDR2 is FVKESK. CDR3 length equals 14 residues. The CDR3 protein is CASSQLLRSGTQYF. CDR3 in DNA: TGTGCCAGCAGCCAACTGCTGCGCTCGGGGACCCAGTACTTC.

The CDR3 reads CASSQATGPEQFF. The CDR3 DNA follows: TGCGCCAGCAGCCAAGCGACAGGGCCTGAGCAGTTCTTC. The chain has TRBV4-3 and TRBJ2-1, with 7 bases matching TRBD1. This CDR3 contains 13 residues. The junction had 3 bases not matched to a gene; V was cut back by 1 base and J by 9 bases. CDR1 is LGHNA, CDR2 YSLEER, per germline.

J is TRBJ2-6 and V is TRBV6-5, with D tentatively TRBD1 (6 bases). The V end lost 5 bases, the J end lost 4 bases, and 9 bases lay between the germline ends. Germline CDR1 reads MNHEY; CDR2 reads SVGAGI. The CDR3 totals 14 residues. As DNA, the CDR3 is TGTGCCAGCAGTGCAGGGGACGGGGCCAACGTCCTGACTTTC. Translation gives CASSAGDGANVLTF.